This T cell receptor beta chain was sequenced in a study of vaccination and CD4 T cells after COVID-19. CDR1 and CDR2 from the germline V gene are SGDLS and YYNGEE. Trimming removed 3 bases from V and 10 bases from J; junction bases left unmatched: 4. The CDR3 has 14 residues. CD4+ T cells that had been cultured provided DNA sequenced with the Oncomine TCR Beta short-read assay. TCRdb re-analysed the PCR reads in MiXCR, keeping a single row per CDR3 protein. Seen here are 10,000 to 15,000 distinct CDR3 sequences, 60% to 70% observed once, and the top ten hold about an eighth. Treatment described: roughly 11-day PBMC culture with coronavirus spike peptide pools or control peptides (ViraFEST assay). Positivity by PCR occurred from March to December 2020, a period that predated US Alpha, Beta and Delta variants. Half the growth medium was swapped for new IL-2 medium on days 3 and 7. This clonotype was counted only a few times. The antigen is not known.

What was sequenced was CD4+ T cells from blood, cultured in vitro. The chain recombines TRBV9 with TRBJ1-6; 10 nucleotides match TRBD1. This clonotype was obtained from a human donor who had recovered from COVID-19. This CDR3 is CASSATGGNSPLHF. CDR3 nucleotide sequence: TGTGCCAGCAGCGCGACAGGGGGCAACTCACCCCTCCACTTT.